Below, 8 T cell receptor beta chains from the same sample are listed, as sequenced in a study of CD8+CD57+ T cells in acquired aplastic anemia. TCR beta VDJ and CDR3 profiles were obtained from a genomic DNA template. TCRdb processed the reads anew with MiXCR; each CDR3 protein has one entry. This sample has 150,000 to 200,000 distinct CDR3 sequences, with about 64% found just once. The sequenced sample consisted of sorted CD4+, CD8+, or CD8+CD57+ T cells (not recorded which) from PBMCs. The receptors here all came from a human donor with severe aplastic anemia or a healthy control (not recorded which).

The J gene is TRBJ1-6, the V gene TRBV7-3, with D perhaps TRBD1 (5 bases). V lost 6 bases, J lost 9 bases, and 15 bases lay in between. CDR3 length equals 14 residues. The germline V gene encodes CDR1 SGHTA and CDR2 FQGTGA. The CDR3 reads CASSTQVGVSPLHF. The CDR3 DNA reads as TGTGCCAGCAGTACCCAGGTGGGGGTTTCACCCCTCCACTTT. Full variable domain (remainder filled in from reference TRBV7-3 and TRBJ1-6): GAGVSQTPSNKVTEKGKYVELRCDPISGHTALYWYRQSLGQGPEFLIYFQGTGAADDSGLPNDRFFAVRPEGSVSTLKIQRTERGDSAVYLCASSTQVGVSPLHFGNGTRLTVT.

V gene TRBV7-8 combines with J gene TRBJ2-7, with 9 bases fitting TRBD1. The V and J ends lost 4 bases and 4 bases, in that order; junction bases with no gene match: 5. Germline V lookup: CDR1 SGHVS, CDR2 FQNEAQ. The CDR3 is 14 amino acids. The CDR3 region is CASSSRDREYEQYF. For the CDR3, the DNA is TGTGCCAGCAGCTCCCGGGACAGGGAATACGAGCAGTACTTC. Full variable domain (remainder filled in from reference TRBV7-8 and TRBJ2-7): GAGVSQSPRYKVAKRGQDVALRCDPISGHVSLFWYQQALGQGPEFLTYFQNEAQLDKSGLPSDRFFAERPEGSVSTLKIQRTQQEDSAVYLCASSSRDREYEQYFGPGTRLTVT.

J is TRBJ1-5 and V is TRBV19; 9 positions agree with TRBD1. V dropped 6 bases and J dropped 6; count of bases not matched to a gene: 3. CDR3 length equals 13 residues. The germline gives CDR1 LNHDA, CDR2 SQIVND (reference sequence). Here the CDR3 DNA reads TGTGCCAGTAGGGACAGGGGTGGTCAGCCCCAGCATTTT. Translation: CASRDRGGQPQHF.

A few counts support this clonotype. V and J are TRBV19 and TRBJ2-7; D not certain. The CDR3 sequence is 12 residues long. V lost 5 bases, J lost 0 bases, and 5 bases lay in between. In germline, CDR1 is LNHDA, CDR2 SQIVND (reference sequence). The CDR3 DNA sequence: TGTGCCAGTAGTGTGGGCTCCTACGAGCAGTACTTC. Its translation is CASSVGSYEQYF.

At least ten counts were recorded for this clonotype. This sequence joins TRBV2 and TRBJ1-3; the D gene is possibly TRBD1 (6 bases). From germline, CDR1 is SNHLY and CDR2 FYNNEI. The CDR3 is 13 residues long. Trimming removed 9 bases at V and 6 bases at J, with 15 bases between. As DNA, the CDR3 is TGTGCCAGATCCCAGGGGAACGAAAACACCATATATTTT. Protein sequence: CARSQGNENTIYF.

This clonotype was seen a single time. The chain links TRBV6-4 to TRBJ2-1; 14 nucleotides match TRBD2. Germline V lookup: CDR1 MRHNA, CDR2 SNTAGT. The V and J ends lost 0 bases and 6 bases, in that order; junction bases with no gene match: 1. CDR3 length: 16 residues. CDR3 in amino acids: CASSDSTSGGANEQFF. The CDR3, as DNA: TGTGCCAGCAGTGACTCGACTAGCGGGGGGGCCAATGAGCAGTTCTTC.

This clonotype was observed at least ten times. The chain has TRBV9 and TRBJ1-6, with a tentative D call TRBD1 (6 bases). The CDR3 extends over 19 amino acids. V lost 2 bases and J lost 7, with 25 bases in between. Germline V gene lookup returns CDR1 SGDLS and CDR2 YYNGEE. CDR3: CASSVSRGGSEMGNSPLHF. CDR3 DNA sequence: TGTGCCAGCAGCGTTTCGAGAGGGGGTTCTGAGATGGGGAATTCACCCCTCCACTTT.

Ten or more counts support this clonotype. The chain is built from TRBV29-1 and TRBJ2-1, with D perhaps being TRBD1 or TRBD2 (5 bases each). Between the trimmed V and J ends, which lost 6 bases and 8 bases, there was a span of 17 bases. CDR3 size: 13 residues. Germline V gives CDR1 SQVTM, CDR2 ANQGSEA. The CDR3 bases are TGCAGCGTCGTCTTAGAGGGGATCGATGAGCAGTTCTTC. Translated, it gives CSVVLEGIDEQFF.